The 11 T cell receptor beta chains given below trace back to one sample, sequenced in a study of blood T cell repertoires in COVID-19. Clones were sequenced by immunoSEQ multiplex PCR, and TCRdb holds only the in-frame ones, with some missing. The table records 200,000 to 250,000 clones, around four fifths of them present only once. What was sequenced was PBMCs or T cells enriched from blood (not recorded which). These receptor sequences come from a woman between 40 and 55 years old who had been exposed to COVID-19.

The CDR3 nucleotides read TGTGCCAGACATTTCACAGGGCTTACTGAAGCTTTCTTT. This encodes CARHFTGLTEAFF. The chain recombines TRBV19 with TRBJ1-1, with D perhaps TRBD1 (6 bases). V was cut by 9 bases and J by 5 bases, with 16 bases left in between. The germline CDR1 and CDR2 sequences are LNHDA and SQIVND (reference sequence). This CDR3 region has 13 residues.

This chain connects TRBV6-5 to TRBJ1-2; TRBD1 agrees at 7 bases. V lost 6 bases, J lost 6 bases, and 10 bases stayed unmatched. The CDR3 is made up of 14 amino acids. CDR1 is MNHEY, CDR2 SVGAGI, per germline. CDR3 sequence reads: CASRPTGVGDGYTF. The CDR3 nucleotides read TGTGCCAGCAGGCCTACAGGGGTGGGAGATGGCTACACCTTC.

This clone was seen only a few times. The rearrangement links TRBV29-1 to TRBJ2-3; 9 bases line up with TRBD2. This CDR3 has 17 residues. Germline loops: CDR1 SQVTM, CDR2 ANQGSEA. The V gene end was trimmed by 6 bases and the J gene end by 4 bases; junction bases not matched to a gene: 17. The CDR3 protein is CSVGASWSSGDADTQYF. The CDR3, as DNA: TGCAGCGTAGGGGCCAGTTGGTCTAGCGGGGACGCAGATACGCAGTATTTT.

The chain carries TRBV6-5 and TRBJ2-1, with 9 bases lining up with TRBD2. The germline CDR1 and CDR2 sequences are MNHEY and SVGAGI. V lost 0 bases to trimming and J lost 4 bases; unmatched junction nucleotides: 4. The CDR3 is 16 amino acids. Here the CDR3 reads CASSYSAAGGYNEQFF. As DNA, the CDR3 is TGTGCCAGCAGTTACTCGGCGGCGGGGGGGTACAATGAGCAGTTCTTC.

Turning to this clone: The sample has other DNA sequences that encode this CDR3 too. The chain couples TRBV6-5 to TRBJ1-5; a possible D gene is TRBD1 (5 bases). The germline V gene has CDR1 MNHEY and CDR2 SVGAGI. The V gene lost 2 bases and the J gene lost 4 bases, with 6 bases spanning the gap. The CDR3 is 13 residues long. The CDR3 loop is CASSYRGNQPQHF. DNA for the CDR3: TGTGCCAGCAGTTACAGGGGAAATCAGCCCCAGCATTTT.

Comments on this clone: Other DNA sequences in the sample encode the same CDR3. The V and J genes are TRBV18 and TRBJ1-2; 8 bases match TRBD1. The germline CDR1 and CDR2 sequences are KGHSH and LQKENI. V was pared by 3 bases and J by 0 bases, with 3 bases of the junction left unmatched. This CDR3 has 15 residues. The CDR3: CASSPGQGANYGYTF. In DNA, the CDR3 is TGTGCCAGCTCACCCGGACAGGGAGCTAACTATGGCTACACCTTC.

This chain joins TRBV7-9 and TRBJ1-2, with D possibly being TRBD1 (5 bases). The CDR3 is 16 residues long. Germline V lookup: CDR1 SEHNR, CDR2 FQNEAQ (reference sequence). The V end was cut by 2 bases, the J end by 0 bases, with 13 bases between. The CDR3 is CASSLPAGIANYGYTF. The CDR3 nucleotides read TGTGCCAGCAGCTTACCGGCAGGGATAGCTAACTATGGCTACACCTTC.

Regarding this clone: Compared with germline, one end of the junction differs, possibly owing to a read error. V is TRBV4-2 and J is TRBJ2-5; D is possibly TRBD1 (6 bases). CDR1 is LGHNA, CDR2 YNFKEQ, per germline. The CDR3 spans 13 residues. The CDR3 here is CAGSRTEQETQYF. CDR3 sequence (DNA): TGTGCCGGCAGCCGGACAGAACAAGAGACCCAGTACTTC.

CDR3 DNA: TGTGCCAGCAGCCAAGTCTACAGTACAGATACGCAGTATTTT. This sequence encodes CASSQVYSTDTQYF. The chain carries TRBV14 and TRBJ2-3; D gene uncertain. CDR1 is SGHDN and CDR2 is FVKESK in the germline V gene. Deletions cut 1 base from V and 3 bases from J, with 8 bases between. The CDR3 has 14 amino acids.

Of note for this clone: Additional DNA sequences in this sample encode the identical CDR3. The chain recombines TRBV3-1 (or the pseudogene TRBV3-2) with TRBJ2-1; possibly TRBD1 for D (5 bases). V lost 1 base and J lost 7, with 8 bases in between. The length of the CDR3 is 13 residues. The V gene's germline CDR1 is LGHDT and CDR2 YNNKEL (reference sequence). The CDR3 DNA reads as TGTGCCAGCAGCCAAGGGTCAGGGAATGAGCAGTTCTTC. Its translation is CASSQGSGNEQFF.

The V and J genes are TRBV6-2 or TRBV6-3 and TRBJ2-3; D is ambiguous. V was shortened by 4 bases and J by 1 base, with 12 bases between the two germline ends. This CDR3 region has 15 residues. Germline V gene data show CDR1 as MNHEY and CDR2 as SVGEGT. CDR3 loop: CASSSLARGTDTQYF. The CDR3 bases are TGTGCCAGCAGTTCGTTAGCACGTGGCACAGATACGCAGTATTTT.